Each of the 2 T cell receptor beta chains below was sequenced from the same sample in a study of T cell changes during pregnancy in multiple sclerosis. Assay: immunoSEQ multiplex PCR; the TCRdb copy retains only in-frame clones and omits some. The table lists over 45,000 clones, about nine tenths of them singletons. The sample in question was CD8+ T cells from peripheral blood mononuclear cells, obtained after pregnancy. The source is a female donor with multiple sclerosis, enrolled in a pregnancy study.

This chain uses TRBV10-2 with TRBJ2-1, with TRBD2 as a possible D gene (5 bases). The V and J ends lost 3 bases and 0 bases respectively, with 9 bases between them. Germline V lookup: CDR1 WSHSY, CDR2 SAAADI. CDR3 size: 15 residues. CDR3 region: CASSEEGSSYNEQFF. DNA of the CDR3: TGCGCCAGCAGTGAAGAGGGCAGCTCCTACAATGAGCAGTTCTTC.

The V call is TRBV4-1, the J call TRBJ2-1; D is perhaps TRBD1 (6 bases). Germline V CDR1 and CDR2: MGHRA, YSYEKL. V dropped 2 bases and J dropped 7 bases, with 21 bases sitting between them. The CDR3 totals 17 residues. The CDR3 DNA reads as TGCGCCAGCAGCCAAAGTCCCAAGGACAGCGGTTTGAATGAGCAGTTCTTC. Translated, it gives CASSQSPKDSGLNEQFF.